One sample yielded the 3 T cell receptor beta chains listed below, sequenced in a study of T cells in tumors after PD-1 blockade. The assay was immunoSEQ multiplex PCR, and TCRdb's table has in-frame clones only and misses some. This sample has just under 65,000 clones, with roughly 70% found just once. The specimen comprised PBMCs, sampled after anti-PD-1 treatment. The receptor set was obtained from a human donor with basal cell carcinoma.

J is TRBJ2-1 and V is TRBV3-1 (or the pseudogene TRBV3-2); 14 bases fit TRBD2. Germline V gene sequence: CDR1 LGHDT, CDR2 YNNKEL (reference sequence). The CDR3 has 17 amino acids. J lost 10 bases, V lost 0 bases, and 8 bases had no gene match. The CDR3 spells CASSQELTSGGAREQFF. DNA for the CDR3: TGTGCCAGCAGCCAAGAGCTGACTAGCGGGGGGGCCAGGGAGCAGTTCTTC.

The CDR3 DNA reads TGTGCCACCCTCCCGCCCCCGGGACAGGGAGGGTACGAGCAGTACTTC. Translating gives CATLPPPGQGGYEQYF. This sequence joins TRBV28 and TRBJ2-7; 9 bases map to TRBD1. From germline, CDR1 is MDHEN and CDR2 SYDVKM. CDR3 length: 16 amino acids. J gave up 4 bases and V 10 bases, and 17 bases lay outside the gene matches.

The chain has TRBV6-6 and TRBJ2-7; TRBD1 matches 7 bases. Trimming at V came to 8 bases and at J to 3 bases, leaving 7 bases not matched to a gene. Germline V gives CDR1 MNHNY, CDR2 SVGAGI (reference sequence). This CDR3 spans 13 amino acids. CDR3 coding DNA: TGTGCCAGCGGATCGACAGGGCGCTACGAGCAGTACTTC. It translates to CASGSTGRYEQYF.